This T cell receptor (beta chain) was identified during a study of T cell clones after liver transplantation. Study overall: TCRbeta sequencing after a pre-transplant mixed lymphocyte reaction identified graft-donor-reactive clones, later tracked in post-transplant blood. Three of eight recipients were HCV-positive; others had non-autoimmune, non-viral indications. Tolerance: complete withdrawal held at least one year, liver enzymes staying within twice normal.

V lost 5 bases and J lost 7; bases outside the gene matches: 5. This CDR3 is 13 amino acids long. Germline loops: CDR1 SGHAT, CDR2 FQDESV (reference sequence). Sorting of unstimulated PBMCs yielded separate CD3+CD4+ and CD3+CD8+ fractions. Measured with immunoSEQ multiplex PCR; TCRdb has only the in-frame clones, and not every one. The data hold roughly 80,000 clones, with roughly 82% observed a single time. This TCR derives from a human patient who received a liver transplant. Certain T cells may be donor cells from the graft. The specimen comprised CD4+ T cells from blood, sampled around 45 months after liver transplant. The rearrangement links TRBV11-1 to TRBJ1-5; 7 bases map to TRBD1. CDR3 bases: TGTGCCAGCAGCCAGGACAGGCACCAGCCCCAGCATTTT. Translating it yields CASSQDRHQPQHF.